The text below deals with one T cell receptor (beta chain). The data derive from a study of blood T cell repertoires in COVID-19. Study-wide background: The origin of the acute and convalescent COVID-19 samples was the United States, Italy and Spain. Nucleic acid was either cDNA or gDNA, and it came from T cells, B-cell-depleted T cells, or PBMCs.

Germline V gene sequence: CDR1 SNHLY, CDR2 FYNNEI. This CDR3 is built from 15 residues. V trimming: 3 bases; J trimming: 8 bases; junction bases outside the gene matches: 11. Authors' data handling: By means of reference gene primer amplification, nucleated cell counts were estimated. Data came from immunoSEQ multiplex PCR; TCRdb stores just in-frame clones and leaves some out. The V and J calls and clone size are taken from that table; D and trimming were inferred from the DNA. This table holds around 150,000 clones, roughly four fifths found once. The receptor was derived from a woman at least 80 years old with acute or convalescent COVID-19. The sequencing input was peripheral blood. The chain carries TRBV2 and TRBJ1-2; TRBD1 matches at 8 bases. CDR3 sequence reads: CASSDLGRGQVGYTF. The CDR3 nucleotides read TGTGCCAGCAGTGATTTGGGCAGGGGGCAGGTCGGCTACACCTTC.